This TCR beta chain came from a study of response to subunit inactivated influenza vaccine. The CDR3 extends over 13 amino acids. V dropped 2 bases and J dropped 2 bases, with 4 bases sitting between them. CDR1 and CDR2 (germline): SGHAT, FQNNGV. This clonotype was picked up many times. TCRdb passed the RT-PCR reads through MiXCR, listing each CDR3 protein once. The table has 450,000 to 600,000 distinct CDR3 sequences, 6% to 9% seen once. The sample here was PBMCs from blood, taken roughly 24 months after vaccination. The TCR was taken from a man aged 45-69 years who received an inactivated influenza vaccine. V usage is TRBV11-2 and J usage is TRBJ2-1; D remains ambiguous. CDR3 in amino acids: CASSLTTYNEQFF. Here the CDR3 DNA reads TGTGCCAGCAGCTTAACGACCTACAATGAGCAGTTCTTC. Based on the CDR3 plus reference TRBV11-2 and TRBJ2-1, the full variable domain is EAGVAQSPRYKIIEKRQSVAFWCNPISGHATLYWYQQILGQGPKLLIQFQNNGVVDDSQLPKDRFSAERLKGVDSTLKIQPAKLEDSAVYLCASSLTTYNEQFFGPGTRLTVL.